This T cell receptor beta chain was profiled in a study of cytomegalovirus exposure and HLA in healthy donors. Overall study context: Caucasian-associated ancestry cluster membership applied to less than 85% of several hundred genotyped donors.

CDR3 length: 14 amino acids. V lost 6 bases, J lost 7 bases, and 18 bases lay in between. Germline-derived CDR1 and CDR2 are LNHDA and SQIVND (reference sequence). The primer mix had 60 Vbeta and 13 Jbeta primers. Using immunoSEQ multiplex PCR, the repertoire was profiled, and TCRdb retains in-frame clones only, with some absent. The data contain just over 150,000 clones, roughly 85% of them seen just once; the ten biggest clones take up 2.3%. As for the donors, each was a healthy bone marrow donor. Specimen: PBMCs. This clonotype was sampled from a young woman in good health and CMV-seronegative. V and J are TRBV19 and TRBJ1-1; TRBD1 might be the D (6 bases). The CDR3, as DNA: TGTGCCAGTAGAAAGGGCGGGGGGCCCCTTGAAGCTTTCTTT. Its translation: CASRKGGGPLEAFF.